The rows below give T cell receptor beta chains drawn from one sample of a study of CXCR3-negative and CXCR3-positive naive CD8 T cells. No DNA is given; TCRdb re-called the 5' RACE reads and lists each CDR3 protein once. This specimen shows about 30,000 distinct CDR3 sequences; the ten leading clones hold around 9.6%. The sample taken for sequencing was memory CD8+ T cells from blood. All receptors derive from a human donor in good health. Some clones in this sample may be carry-over from other donors' samples. The CDR3 runs from the conserved cysteine through the conserved F or W. Size tells how often a clone was seen (once, few, many) or the class of an expanded clone, and some rows leave it out.

clone_size j_call v_call cdr3_aa
. TRBJ2-7 TRBV9 CALRGTERYEQYF
. TRBJ1-5 TRBV14 CASSQAGENQPQHF
. TRBJ2-5 TRBV29-1 CSAEDAGGETQYF
. TRBJ2-7 TRBV20-1 CSARSLDRDRSSYEQYF
medium-sized TRBJ2-3 TRBV7-6 CASSSGHRTATDTQYF
. TRBJ1-2 TRBV20-1 CSARVRRDNYGYTF
. TRBJ2-3 TRBV5-1 CASSLGLEGTDTQYF
. TRBJ1-2 TRBV7-9 CASSLPGSGYTF
. TRBJ2-3 TRBV10-3 CAIRAGVIEDTQYF
. TRBJ2-7 TRBV29-1 CSVEVAGTEYYEQYF
. TRBJ1-2 TRBV7-9 CASIQFLTRVEYGYTF
. TRBJ2-1 TRBV7-6 CASSLARGSSYNEQFF
. TRBJ2-7 TRBV11-2 CASSLAGQGGEQYF
medium-sized TRBJ2-7 TRBV7-2 CASSTSGLPTYEQYF
. TRBJ2-3 TRBV7-8 CASSLVSYTDTQYF
. TRBJ2-5 TRBV7-9 CASSLVSSQETQYF
. TRBJ1-1 TRBV7-9 CASSLAPGRRTEAFF
. TRBJ2-4 TRBV15 CATSRERGAVNIQYF
. TRBJ1-6 TRBV20-1 CSASRAGTGDHSPLHF
. TRBJ2-7 TRBV7-9 CASSRRDDPTVQYF
. TRBJ1-2 TRBV23-1 CASSQSVLEAEDYGYTF
. TRBJ2-3 TRBV7-2 CASSLVGGASDTQYF
. TRBJ2-7 TRBV11-2 CASSLWSSGGTYEQYF
. TRBJ2-2 TRBV6-5 CASTPGRGDYTGELFF
. TRBJ1-1 TRBV29-1 CSVVWENTEAFF
. TRBJ2-7 TRBV20-1 CSAQPGALYEQYF
. TRBJ1-1 TRBV28 CASTLSGRGTEAFF
. TRBJ2-7 TRBV29-1 CSVVTGAPLSSYEQYF
. TRBJ2-7 TRBV29-1 CSVEEWDRDLYEQYF
. TRBJ2-7 TRBV7-2 CASSPGQGAYEQYF
. TRBJ2-7 TRBV5-1 CASSLVGSGDGRYEQYF
. TRBJ2-3 TRBV7-8 CASSLDIQNTDTQYF
. TRBJ2-3 TRBV20-1 CSAGMNIPADTQYF
. TRBJ1-1 TRBV20-1 CSAAGGGDTEAFF
. TRBJ2-1 TRBV19 CASSDNRGERDEQFF
. TRBJ1-2 TRBV28 CASSFSRVWTDPLNYGYTF
. TRBJ1-2 TRBV29-1 CSVEGTGGNYGYTF
medium-sized TRBJ2-1 TRBV4-2 CASSQDSSGTYNEQFF
. TRBJ1-1 TRBV29-1 CSVEEWGEGSTEAFF
. TRBJ1-5 TRBV5-1 CASSLGQGSNQPQHF
. TRBJ2-1 TRBV4-3 CASSQKLLAGSYNEQFF
. TRBJ2-5 TRBV6-2/TRBV6-3 CASSKVAGGAETQCF
. TRBJ1-1 TRBV12-5 CASGLGTNTEAFF
. TRBJ1-2 TRBV29-1 CSVYGRNYGYTF
. TRBJ2-7 TRBV4-3 CASSQDWRDSYEQYF
. TRBJ2-7 TRBV7-3 CASSSSGAGDEQYF
. TRBJ2-7 TRBV7-9 CASSLDPQGDEQYF
. TRBJ1-3 TRBV7-2 CASSPKGQLTSSGNTIYF
. TRBJ2-7 TRBV14 CASSQDRGNEQYF